The next 29 T cell receptor beta chains were all read from a single sample in a study of OX40 agonist ivuxolimab in advanced cancers. Libraries were prepared by immunoSEQ multiplex PCR; TCRdb keeps only in-frame clonotypes and omits some of them. Of approximately 47,000 clones in the sample, just under 90% were seen once. The specimen comprised CD4+ or CD8+ T cells sorted from blood, sampled in a trial of the OX40 agonist ivuxolimab. The receptor set was obtained from an adult with an advanced solid tumor such as melanoma, head and neck, liver or kidney cancer.

The J gene is TRBJ1-1, the V gene TRBV6-5; TRBD1 matches at 7 bases. The trim removed 0 bases at V and 4 bases at J, leaving 8 bases unmatched. Per the germline V gene, CDR1 is MNHEY and CDR2 is SVGAGI. The CDR3 sequence is 16 residues long. The CDR3 sequence: CASSYSHPGGITEAFF. The CDR3 coding sequence is TGTGCCAGCAGTTACTCGCATCCAGGGGGGATCACTGAAGCTTTCTTT.

The chain carries TRBV27 and TRBJ2-5; D unclear. The CDR3 totals 15 residues. Germline CDR1 reads MNHEY; CDR2 reads SMNVEV (reference sequence). V was trimmed by 5 bases and J by 2 bases, leaving 15 bases between them. The DNA of the CDR3 is TGTGCCAGCAGTCGTCTGGATGGTGTTCAAGAGACCCAGTACTTC. This sequence encodes CASSRLDGVQETQYF.

This chain joins TRBV4-1 and TRBJ2-5, with 9 bases fitting TRBD2. V shed 0 bases and J 4 bases; nucleotides not matched to a gene: 6. The CDR3 extends over 16 amino acids. CDR1 is MGHRA, CDR2 YSYEKL, per germline. CDR3 region: CASSQDTAGGGETQYF. CDR3 DNA: TGCGCCAGCAGCCAAGACACAGCGGGAGGAGGAGAGACCCAGTACTTC.

The CDR3 region has the DNA TGTGCCAGCAGCGGTGTCCTGACAGGGGCAATTGAAGCTTTCTTT. Translated: CASSGVLTGAIEAFF. The chain joins TRBV9 to TRBJ1-1, with TRBD1 matching over 8 bases. The CDR3 consists of 15 residues. Per the germline V gene, CDR1 is SGDLS and CDR2 is YYNGEE. With 3 bases clipped from V and 7 bases from J, the junction kept 11 bases outside the gene matches. Filled out from reference TRBV9 and TRBJ1-1, the complete variable domain reads DSGVTQTPKHLITATGQRVTLRCSPRSGDLSVYWYQQSLDQGLQFLIQYYNGEERAKGNILERFSAQQFPDLHSELNLSSLELGDSALYFCASSGVLTGAIEAFFGQGTRLTVV.

The chain employs TRBV19 and TRBJ2-5, with D possibly TRBD1 on 5 matching bases. This CDR3 has 13 amino acids. CDR1 is LNHDA, CDR2 SQIVND, per germline (reference sequence). V gave up 5 bases and J gave up 2 bases, with 9 bases separating them. CDR3 in DNA: TGTGCCAGTAGTGGGGCATTGCAAGAGACCCAGTACTTC. Translated, it gives CASSGALQETQYF.

The chain is built from TRBV7-9 and TRBJ2-7, with 10 bases that match TRBD2. Trimming at V came to 4 bases and at J to 4 bases, leaving 13 bases not matched to a gene. CDR3 size: 17 residues. CDR1 and CDR2 from the germline V gene are SEHNR and FQNEAQ (reference sequence). Written as DNA, the CDR3 is TGTGCCAGCAGCTCCTGGGGGCTAGCGGGAGAAAGGTACGAGCAGTACTTC. Residues: CASSSWGLAGERYEQYF.

In DNA, the CDR3 is TGTGCCAGCAGCGGCAGCGGGGGGGCGGGAGAGACCCAGTACTTC. Translating it yields CASSGSGGAGETQYF. This sequence joins TRBV9 and TRBJ2-5; the match to TRBD2 covers 10 bases. Trimming at V came to 3 bases and at J to 4 bases, leaving 6 bases not matched to a gene. CDR3 size: 15 residues. Germline V CDR1 and CDR2: SGDLS, YYNGEE.

V usage is TRBV7-8 and J usage is TRBJ1-4; possibly TRBD1 for D (6 bases). In germline, CDR1 is SGHVS, CDR2 FQNEAQ. This CDR3 has 15 amino acids. V was shortened by 5 bases and J by 7 bases, with 17 bases between the two germline ends. The CDR3 DNA sequence: TGTGCCAGCAGCCTGACACAGGGTGCAAGTGAAAAACTGTTTTTT. The encoded protein is CASSLTQGASEKLFF.

This clone is categorized as large. The rearrangement joins TRBV11-3 to TRBJ2-7, with D uncertain. V gave up 7 bases and J gave up 0 bases, with 7 bases separating them. CDR3 length equals 12 residues. Germline-derived CDR1 and CDR2 are SGHNT and YENEEA. The DNA for the CDR3 is TGTGCCAGCACGGTCAGCTCCTACGAGCAGTACTTC. This sequence encodes CASTVSSYEQYF.

The chain couples TRBV9 to TRBJ2-7; perhaps TRBD2 as D (5 bases). CDR1 SGDLS and CDR2 YYNGEE come from the germline V gene. The CDR3 has 14 residues. Trimming removed 4 bases at V and 3 bases at J, with 14 bases between. CDR3: CASSPVGRDYEQYF. DNA for the CDR3: TGTGCCAGCAGCCCAGTAGGACGGGACTACGAGCAGTACTTC.

This sequence joins TRBV4-1 and TRBJ2-3; D gene uncertain. The CDR3 is made up of 13 amino acids. Germline CDR1 reads MGHRA; CDR2 reads YSYEKL. Trimming removed 5 bases from V and 0 bases from J, with 6 bases in between. CDR3 amino acids: CASSYTSTDTQYF. In nucleotides, the CDR3 is TGCGCCAGCAGCTACACGAGCACAGATACGCAGTATTTT.

The chain uses TRBV19 and TRBJ2-2, with 12 nucleotides matching TRBD2. Germline CDR1 is LNHDA and CDR2 is SQIVND (reference sequence). Trimming removed 7 bases from V and 3 bases from J; junction bases left unmatched: 6. The CDR3 sequence is 16 residues long. CDR3 nucleotides: TGTGCCAGTATTGGGACTAGCGGGCGATACACCGGGGAGCTGTTTTTT. This codes for CASIGTSGRYTGELFF.

The chain uses TRBV4-2 and TRBJ1-6, with D perhaps matching TRBD1 (5 bases). The germline V gene encodes CDR1 LGHNA and CDR2 YNFKEQ. The CDR3 sequence is 20 residues long. Trimming shortened V by 0 bases and J by 2 bases, and 20 bases separated the two germline ends. The CDR3 sequence: CASSQETGGAGRPYNSPLHF. The CDR3 DNA sequence: TGTGCCAGCAGCCAAGAAACAGGCGGCGCAGGGCGCCCCTATAATTCACCCCTCCACTTT.

J is TRBJ2-2 and V is TRBV11-3; D tentatively fits TRBD1 or TRBD2 (6 bases each). The germline V gene has CDR1 SGHNT and CDR2 YENEEA. The CDR3 sequence is 18 residues long. V was trimmed by 4 bases and J by 2 bases, leaving 20 bases between them. Here the CDR3 reads CASSSRGQGIKNTGELFF. The CDR3 DNA is TGTGCCAGCAGCTCCCGGGGGCAGGGGATAAAAAACACCGGGGAGCTGTTTTTT.

This chain uses TRBV30 with TRBJ2-5; D gene unclear. Per the germline V gene, CDR1 is GTSNPN and CDR2 is SVGIG (reference sequence). The V end lost 2 bases, the J end lost 4 bases, and 11 bases lay between the germline ends. The length of the CDR3 is 13 residues. As DNA, the CDR3 is TGTGCCTGGAGTCGGTTAGGTGGAGAGACCCAGTACTTC. It specifies CAWSRLGGETQYF. Combining the CDR3 with reference TRBV30 and TRBJ2-5 gives the whole variable domain SQTIHQWPATLVQPVGSPLSLECTVEGTSNPNLYWYRQAAGRGLQLLFYSVGIGQISSEVPQNLSASRPQDRQFILSSKKLLLSDSGFYLCAWSRLGGETQYFGPGTRLLVL.

The chain couples TRBV6-5 to TRBJ2-3; possibly TRBD2 for D (6 bases). Deletions cut 4 bases from V and 2 bases from J, with 16 bases between. The CDR3 extends over 16 amino acids. Germline CDR1 MNHEY, CDR2 SVGAGI. CDR3 DNA: TGTGCCAGCAGTTGGTTGGGGCGGGGCCCCACAGATACGCAGTATTTT. It is translated as CASSWLGRGPTDTQYF.

The rearrangement links TRBV19 to TRBJ2-5; D gene ambiguous. V was pared by 0 bases and J by 1 base, with 15 bases between. Germline V gives CDR1 LNHDA, CDR2 SQIVND (reference sequence). This CDR3 region has 17 residues. The CDR3 nucleotides are TGTGCCAGTAGTATAGATCTCCTAGGTGGCTCCCAAGAGACCCAGTACTTC. Translated, it gives CASSIDLLGGSQETQYF.

The chain couples TRBV19 to TRBJ1-6, with D hard to call. Germline lookup yields CDR1 LNHDA and CDR2 SQIVND (reference sequence). The ends were cut back, 7 bases at V and 10 bases at J, with 14 bases in the middle. This CDR3 comprises 13 residues. Here the CDR3 reads CASNHYDGSPLHF. The CDR3 region has the DNA TGTGCCAGTAACCATTATGACGGATCACCCCTCCACTTT.

The J gene is TRBJ2-1, the V gene TRBV27, with 13 bases lining up with TRBD2. The CDR3 runs 16 residues. Germline trimming cut 4 bases from V and 7 bases from J; bases unmatched to any gene: 7. CDR1 MNHEY and CDR2 SMNVEV come from the germline V gene (reference sequence). In nucleotides, the CDR3 is TGTGCCAGCAGTTCAACCACTAGCGGGGGGGCGAATGAGCAGTTCTTC. This sequence encodes CASSSTTSGGANEQFF.

The chain uses TRBV27 and TRBJ1-5, with D possibly TRBD1 on 6 matching bases. The germline V gene has CDR1 MNHEY and CDR2 SMNVEV (reference sequence). The ends were cut back, 7 bases at V and 3 bases at J, with 19 bases in the middle. This CDR3 spans 16 amino acids. The CDR3 region is CASKSSTGLLNQPQHF. The CDR3 DNA reads TGTGCCAGCAAGTCATCGACAGGCCTCCTCAATCAGCCCCAGCATTTT.

The chain couples TRBV11-2 to TRBJ2-7; 10 bases agree with TRBD2. The CDR3 loop spans 15 amino acids. V shed 1 base and J 3 bases; nucleotides not matched to a gene: 3. The germline V gene encodes CDR1 SGHAT and CDR2 FQNNGV. The CDR3 is CASSLGEREGYEQYF. The CDR3 DNA reads as TGTGCCAGCAGCTTAGGTGAGCGGGAGGGCTACGAGCAGTACTTC.

The J gene is TRBJ2-1, the V gene TRBV27; D gene uncertain. The CDR3 length is 15 residues. Germline loops: CDR1 MNHEY, CDR2 SMNVEV (reference sequence). The ends were cut back, 5 bases at V and 0 bases at J, with 11 bases in the middle. Here the CDR3 DNA reads TGTGCCAGCAGTATAGGAATCAGCTCCTACAATGAGCAGTTCTTC. It codes for CASSIGISSYNEQFF.

The V gene is TRBV5-1, the J gene TRBJ2-2, with D perhaps TRBD1 (5 bases). V shed 0 bases and J shed 4 bases, with 10 bases lying between them. The CDR3 covers 15 residues. Germline V CDR1 and CDR2: SGHRS, YFSETQ. This CDR3 reads CASSLEGWSTGELFF. CDR3 DNA sequence: TGCGCCAGCAGCTTGGAGGGGTGGAGCACCGGGGAGCTGTTTTTT.

The chain uses TRBV19 and TRBJ1-5; D gene uncertain. CDR3 length equals 14 residues. V shed 4 bases and J shed 4 bases, with 11 bases lying between them. Germline-derived CDR1 and CDR2 are LNHDA and SQIVND (reference sequence). The CDR3 region is CASSRTDMNQPQHF. CDR3 sequence (DNA): TGTGCCAGTAGTAGGACCGACATGAATCAGCCCCAGCATTTT.

The chain joins TRBV20-1 to TRBJ2-1; D is perhaps TRBD1 or TRBD2 (5 bases each). The length of the CDR3 is 11 residues. V was clipped by 1 base and J by 8 bases, with 6 bases between them. The germline V gene has CDR1 DFQATT and CDR2 SNEGSKA (reference sequence). The CDR3 nucleotides read TGCAGTGCTAGAGGAGGGGATGAGCAGTTCTTC. Amino acids: CSARGGDEQFF.

The rearrangement joins TRBV19 to TRBJ2-5, with D perhaps TRBD1 (6 bases). CDR1 is LNHDA and CDR2 is SQIVND in the germline V gene (reference sequence). The CDR3 length is 15 residues. Trimming took off 2 bases at V and 4 bases at J, with 14 bases between the two ends. The CDR3 DNA is TGTGCCAGTAGTATAAGTAGGACAGCGGCAGAGACCCAGTACTTC. This translates into CASSISRTAAETQYF. The full variable domain, in which reference TRBV19 and TRBJ2-5 provide the parts outside the CDR3, is DGGITQSPKYLFRKEGQNVTLSCEQNLNHDAMYWYRQDPGQGLRLIYYSQIVNDFQKGDIAEGYSVSREKKESFPLTVTSAQKNPTAFYLCASSISRTAAETQYFGPGTRLLVL.

The CDR3 coding sequence is TGTGCCAGCAGCTTAAGGCTTGATGAGCAGTTCTTC. Translating it yields CASSLRLDEQFF. This chain uses TRBV5-6 with TRBJ2-1; unclear D gene. This CDR3 has 12 residues. V was shortened by 2 bases and J by 8 bases, with 8 bases between the two germline ends. CDR1 SGHDT and CDR2 YYEEEE come from the germline V gene.

CDR3 bases: TGCAGCGTTGAAGAGGGGACGCCGGGACAGGGGTTTTCGAATGGCTACACCTTC. Translated, it gives CSVEEGTPGQGFSNGYTF. The V call is TRBV29-1, the J call TRBJ1-2, with 10 bases matching TRBD1. Germline V gene lookup returns CDR1 SQVTM and CDR2 ANQGSEA. The CDR3 spans 18 residues. After removal of 0 bases from V and 6 bases from J, the junction contained 16 bases not matched to a gene.

V and J are TRBV6-5 and TRBJ2-7, with 9 bases aligning to TRBD1. This CDR3 is 13 amino acids long. V was clipped by 8 bases and J by 6 bases; unmatched bases: 8. Germline values: CDR1 MNHEY, CDR2 SVGAGI. The CDR3 here is CASGDRADLEQYF. The CDR3, as DNA: TGTGCCAGCGGGGACAGGGCCGACCTCGAGCAGTACTTC.